The 2 T cell receptor beta chains below come from one sample, sequenced in a study of T cell responses to AZD1222 COVID-19 vaccine. Some clones are missing from TCRdb's copy, which holds only in-frame ones; the method was immunoSEQ multiplex PCR. Found here are approximately 72,000 clones, roughly nine tenths of them singletons; the top ten hold more than 25%. The sample consisted of peripheral blood, taken 28 days after the second AZD1222 dose. These TCRs come from an adult who received the AZD1222 COVID-19 vaccine.

The CDR3 is CASSDSSYNEQFF. The CDR3 region has the DNA TGTGCCAGCAGTGATAGCTCCTACAATGAGCAGTTCTTC. V and J are TRBV5-8 and TRBJ2-1; no firm D call. The CDR3 length is 13 residues. Between the trimmed V and J ends, which lost 5 bases and 0 bases, there was a span of 6 bases. Germline V gives CDR1 SGHTS, CDR2 YDEGEE. The full variable domain, its missing parts supplied by reference TRBV5-8 and TRBJ2-1, is EAGVTQSPTHLIKTRGQQATLRCSPISGHTSVYWYQQALGLGLQFLLWYDEGEERNRGNFPPRFSGRQFPNYSSELNVNALELEDSALYLCASSDSSYNEQFFGPGTRLTVL.

The chain combines TRBV7-2 with TRBJ1-5; possibly TRBD1 for D (5 bases). Trimming cost V 4 bases and J 4 bases, with 11 bases left between them. CDR3 length: 14 amino acids. The V gene's germline CDR1 is SGHTA and CDR2 FQGNSA. The CDR3 loop reads CASSYPGGNQPQHF. The CDR3, as DNA: TGTGCCAGCAGCTACCCCGGGGGGAATCAGCCCCAGCATTTT.